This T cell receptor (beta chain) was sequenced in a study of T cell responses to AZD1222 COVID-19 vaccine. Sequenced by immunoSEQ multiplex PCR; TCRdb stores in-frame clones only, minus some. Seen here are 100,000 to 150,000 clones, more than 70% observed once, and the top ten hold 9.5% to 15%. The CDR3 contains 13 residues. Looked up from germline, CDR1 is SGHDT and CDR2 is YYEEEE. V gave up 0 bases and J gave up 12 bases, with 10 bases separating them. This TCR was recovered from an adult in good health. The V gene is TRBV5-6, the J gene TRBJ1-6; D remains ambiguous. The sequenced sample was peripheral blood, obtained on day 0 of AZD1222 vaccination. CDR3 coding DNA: TGTGCCAGCAGCTTGGTGGCCACCGGACCCCTCCACTTT. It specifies CASSLVATGPLHF.